This TCR beta chain was sequenced during a study of T cell repertoires in cytomegalovirus infection. TCRdb used MiXCR to reprocess the reads, holding one entry per CDR3 protein. The table has roughly 700,000 distinct CDR3 sequences, roughly a third seen once; the top ten hold over 15%. V lost 7 bases, J lost 3 bases, and 18 bases lay in between. The CDR3 consists of 15 residues. Germline V lookup: CDR1 SGHTA, CDR2 FQGNSA. This clonotype was counted many times. Its matching antigen is unknown. V gene TRBV7-2 combines with J gene TRBJ2-5, with D possibly TRBD1 on 6 matching bases. The sequence came from a human donor in good health (CMV status not recorded). Some clones in this sample may be carry-over from other donors' samples. Sequencing used cultured PBMCs, obtained from culture after CMV antigen stimulation. CDR3 sequence reads: CASNPTGTSKETQYF. DNA for the CDR3: TGTGCCAGCAACCCAACCGGGACATCAAAAGAGACCCAGTACTTC.